These 18 T cell receptor beta chains share one sample of origin, sequenced in a study of vaccination and CD4 T cells after COVID-19. Indicated time point: late sampling 161 to 241 days after vaccination in three convalescent patients. TCRdb itself ran the PCR reads through MiXCR, one entry per CDR3 protein. The table has around 37,000 distinct CDR3 sequences, about 35% seen once. Sequencing used CD4+ T cells from blood, obtained about 7 months after SARS-CoV-2 vaccination. The receptors were gathered from a human donor who had recovered from COVID-19.

This clonotype appeared a few times. This chain connects TRBV27 to TRBJ1-2; TRBD1 might be the D (5 bases). The CDR3 spans 15 residues. The ends were cut back, 2 bases at V and 8 bases at J, with 18 bases in the middle. Germline values: CDR1 MNHEY, CDR2 SMNVEV (reference sequence). The CDR3 DNA reads TGTGCCAGCAGTTTAACTCCTGACAGCATGTTGGGCTACACCTTC. Translated, it gives CASSLTPDSMLGYTF.

The V call is TRBV2, the J call TRBJ2-1; tentatively, D is TRBD2 (5 bases). The germline CDR1 and CDR2 sequences are SNHLY and FYNNEI. V was pared by 6 bases and J by 2 bases, with 14 bases between. This CDR3 region has 15 residues. As DNA, the CDR3 is TGTGCCAGCAGAGGTAGCGTATCTCCCTACAATGAGCAGTTCTTC. The encoded protein is CASRGSVSPYNEQFF.

This clonotype was detected a few times. The chain carries TRBV2 and TRBJ2-7, with D unresolved. The V end lost 2 bases, the J end lost 3 bases, and 11 bases lay between the germline ends. CDR1 SNHLY and CDR2 FYNNEI come from the germline V gene. The CDR3 totals 14 residues. The DNA of the CDR3 is TGTGCCAGCAGTGAATTAGGTTCTGGCTACGAGCAGTACTTC. Translation gives CASSELGSGYEQYF. Full variable domain (missing parts from reference TRBV2 and TRBJ2-7): EPEVTQTPSHQVTQMGQEVILRCVPISNHLYFYWYRQILGQKVEFLVSFYNNEISEKSEIFDDQFSVERPDGSNFTLKIRSTKLEDSAMYFCASSELGSGYEQYFGPGTRLTVT.

This clonotype has more than one count but fewer than ten. The rearrangement links TRBV20-1 to TRBJ2-3; D uncertain. The CDR3 is made up of 11 amino acids. V was shortened by 1 base and J by 5 bases, with 4 bases between the two germline ends. Germline lookup yields CDR1 DFQATT and CDR2 SNEGSKA (reference sequence). The DNA of the CDR3 is TGCAGTGCTAGAGGAGTAGATACGCAGTATTTT. It encodes CSARGVDTQYF.

The chain joins TRBV19 to TRBJ1-1; 9 bases are shared with TRBD1. This CDR3 region has 15 residues. The junction had 6 bases not matched to a gene; V was cut back by 5 bases and J by 2 bases. Germline loops: CDR1 LNHDA, CDR2 SQIVND (reference sequence). Here the CDR3 DNA reads TGTGCCAGTAGTGCACTGGGACAGGGCAACACTGAAGCTTTCTTT. Translation gives CASSALGQGNTEAFF.

CDR3 in amino acids: CASSYRASLHF. The DNA for the CDR3 is TGTGCCAGCAGTTACAGGGCATCCCTCCACTTT. The chain recombines TRBV6-2 or TRBV6-3 with TRBJ1-6; D gene unclear. The ends were cut back, 2 bases at V and 14 bases at J, with 7 bases in the middle. This CDR3 region has 11 residues. Germline assignment: CDR1 MNHEY and CDR2 SVGEGT.

V is TRBV28 and J is TRBJ1-6; D perhaps matches TRBD1 (6 bases). The germline CDR1 and CDR2 sequences are MDHEN and SYDVKM. This CDR3 contains 13 residues. The CDR3: CVTMDSYNSPLHF. As DNA, the CDR3 is TGTGTCACTATGGACAGCTATAATTCACCCCTCCACTTT.

This clonotype was picked up a small number of times. CDR3 nucleotide sequence: TGTGCCAGCAGGTCAGGTGGAAACACCATATATTTT. Translation: CASRSGGNTIYF. V gene TRBV6-1 combines with J gene TRBJ1-3; D gene ambiguous. Germline V gives CDR1 MNHNS, CDR2 SASEGT. V was cut by 6 bases and J by 3 bases, with 6 bases left in between. The CDR3 covers 12 residues.

The DNA of the CDR3 is TGTGCCAGCACCCTTGGGCGGTGGGGTACAGATACGCAGTATTTT. This sequence encodes CASTLGRWGTDTQYF. The chain combines TRBV14 with TRBJ2-3; D gene uncertain. Trimming took 7 bases from V and 3 from J, leaving 17 bases between them. This CDR3 has 15 amino acids. Germline lookup yields CDR1 SGHDN and CDR2 FVKESK.

This clonotype was seen more than once but under ten times. The chain employs TRBV6-5 and TRBJ2-7; 8 nucleotides line up with TRBD1. Germline CDR1 MNHEY, CDR2 SVGAGI. V lost 4 bases, J lost 7 bases, and 15 bases stayed unmatched. The CDR3 extends over 16 amino acids. This CDR3 reads CASSSSGGTGYGEQYF. The DNA for the CDR3 is TGTGCCAGCAGTTCTTCCGGCGGGACAGGTTATGGTGAGCAGTACTTC.

This clonotype occurred a few times. The chain joins TRBV5-8 to TRBJ2-5; tentatively, D is TRBD2 (6 bases). The germline gives CDR1 SGHTS, CDR2 YDEGEE. The length of the CDR3 is 14 residues. V lost 4 bases to trimming and J lost 5 bases, with 15 bases between them. CDR3 in DNA: TGTGCCAGCAGCCCGGGGGACTCCCATGAGACCCAGTACTTC. Amino acid sequence: CASSPGDSHETQYF.

The chain recombines TRBV7-3 with TRBJ2-5; 14 bases are shared with TRBD2. V was pared by 5 bases and J by 4 bases, with 3 bases of the junction left unmatched. Germline assignment: CDR1 SGHTA and CDR2 FQGTGA. This CDR3 is 15 amino acids long. As DNA, the CDR3 is TGTGCCAGCAGCCCGACTAGCGGGAGGGCAGAGACCCAGTACTTC. Amino acid sequence: CASSPTSGRAETQYF.

The chain uses TRBV28 and TRBJ2-4; TRBD1 might be the D (6 bases). This CDR3 spans 15 amino acids. Germline loops: CDR1 MDHEN, CDR2 SYDVKM. Trimming shortened V by 6 bases and J by 0 bases, and 12 bases separated the two germline ends. The CDR3 reads CASSEPGVAKNIQYF. CDR3 in DNA: TGTGCCAGCAGCGAGCCAGGGGTAGCCAAAAACATTCAGTACTTC.

The chain combines TRBV25-1 with TRBJ1-2, with D uncertain. V was clipped by 2 bases and J by 4 bases, with 11 bases between them. CDR1 is MGHDK, CDR2 SYGVNS, per germline. The CDR3 covers 14 residues. The CDR3 DNA sequence: TGTGCCAGCAGTGAAGGACGTCAGTCCTATGGCTACACCTTC. It is translated as CASSEGRQSYGYTF.

The chain couples TRBV10-3 to TRBJ2-1; 7 bases match TRBD2. Germline CDR1 and CDR2: ENHRY and SYGVKD. There are 14 residues in the CDR3. Trimming at V came to 9 bases and at J to 2 bases, leaving 7 bases not matched to a gene. CDR3 nucleotide sequence: TGTGCCATACACCCTAGCGGTACCTACAATGAGCAGTTCTTC. Translated, it gives CAIHPSGTYNEQFF.

This clonotype was observed a handful of times. The chain couples TRBV20-1 to TRBJ2-5; possibly TRBD2 for D (5 bases). Per germline, CDR1 DFQATT and CDR2 SNEGSKA (reference sequence). The V end was cut by 5 bases, the J end by 5 bases, with 18 bases between. This CDR3 is 14 amino acids long. The CDR3 nucleotides are TGCAGTGCTCAGCCCATCTCTAGCCAGGAGACCCAGTACTTC. Its protein is CSAQPISSQETQYF.

The V and J genes are TRBV29-1 and TRBJ1-2; D unclear. This CDR3 has 12 amino acids. With 3 bases removed from V and 4 bases from J, the gap between germline ends came to 9 bases. Germline V gene data show CDR1 as SQVTM and CDR2 as ANQGSEA. The CDR3 region has the DNA TGCAGCGTTGACGACGGGAGCTATGGCTACACCTTC. Translated, it gives CSVDDGSYGYTF.

This chain links TRBV15 with TRBJ1-1; no clear D gene. The germline V gene has CDR1 LNHNV and CDR2 YYDKDF (reference sequence). The CDR3 consists of 16 residues. Trimming pared 0 bases from V and 2 bases from J, leaving 13 bases between. The CDR3 nucleotides read TGTGCCACCAGCAGAGACGTGGTGCCCCCAAACACTGAAGCTTTCTTT. Translation gives CATSRDVVPPNTEAFF.